The present entry profiles one T cell receptor (beta chain) with its context. The sample comes from a study of blood T cell repertoires in COVID-19. The germline gives CDR1 SGHAT, CDR2 FQNNGV. The ends lost 1 base at V and 0 bases at J; junction bases unmatched: 10. CDR3 length equals 18 residues. Repertoires were generated with immunoSEQ multiplex PCR, while TCRdb's copy carries only in-frame clones and drops some. This table has over 110,000 clones, approximately 80% appearing once. The clonotype was recovered from a man aged 55 to 70 with active or convalescent COVID-19. Input material: peripheral blood. V is TRBV11-2 and J is TRBJ1-2, with 8 bases fitting TRBD1. The CDR3 DNA follows: TGTGCCAGCAGCTTAGTGGGGACAGGTCTACCCTCTAACTATGGCTACACCTTC. It encodes CASSLVGTGLPSNYGYTF.